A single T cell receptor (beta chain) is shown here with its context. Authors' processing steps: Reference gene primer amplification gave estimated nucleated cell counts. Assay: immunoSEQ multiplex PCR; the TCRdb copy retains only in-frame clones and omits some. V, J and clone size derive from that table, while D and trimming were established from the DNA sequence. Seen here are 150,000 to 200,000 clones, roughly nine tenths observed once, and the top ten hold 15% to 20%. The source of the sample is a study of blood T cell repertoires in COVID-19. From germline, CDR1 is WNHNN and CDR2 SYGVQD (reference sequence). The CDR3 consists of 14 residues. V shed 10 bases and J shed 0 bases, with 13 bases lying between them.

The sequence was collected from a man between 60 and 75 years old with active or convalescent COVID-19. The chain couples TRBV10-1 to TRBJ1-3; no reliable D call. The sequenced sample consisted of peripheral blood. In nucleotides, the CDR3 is TGCGCCACTAGAGCATCCGACTCTGGAAACACCATATATTTT. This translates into CATRASDSGNTIYF.